What follows are 12 T cell receptor beta chains derived from one specimen sequenced in a study of blood T cell repertoires in COVID-19. The table came from immunoSEQ multiplex PCR; TCRdb's copy has only in-frame clones and leaves some out. The sample consists of 350,000 to 400,000 clones, around 87% of them appearing once. Sequencing input: peripheral blood. Every receptor here comes from a young man with active or convalescent COVID-19.

This clone has only one observation. This chain uses TRBV6-2 or TRBV6-3 with TRBJ2-7; 7 bases line up with TRBD2. The V segment lost 7 bases and the J segment 4 bases; nucleotides outside the gene matches: 13. The CDR3 is made up of 15 amino acids. Germline-derived CDR1 and CDR2 are MNHEY and SVGEGT. The CDR3 region has the DNA TGTGCCAGCATCCCCGGGGGAGCGGGGAGGTACGAGCAGTACTTC. Translated: CASIPGGAGRYEQYF.

Comments on this clone: No DNA is shown, since the ends of the CDR3 on it are uncertain; the CDR3 is the one TCRdb lists. This sequence joins TRBV7-8 and TRBJ2-7; no check of the table's D call, TRBD1, against the DNA was made. Germline CDR1 and CDR2: SGHVS and FQNEAQ. 15 amino acids form the CDR3, both terminal residues included. CDR3 region: CASSFGPGQAYEQYF.

The chain joins TRBV11-2 to TRBJ2-2; 11 bases are shared with TRBD1. V was clipped by 5 bases and J by 4 bases; unmatched bases: 6. Germline lookup yields CDR1 SGHAT and CDR2 FQNNGV. The CDR3 is made up of 16 amino acids. CDR3 sequence (DNA): TGTGCCAGCAGCCCCCGGGACAGGGGGGTCACCGGGGAGCTGTTTTTT. Its protein product is CASSPRDRGVTGELFF.

The rearrangement links TRBV7-8 to TRBJ1-1, with D uncertain. In germline, CDR1 is SGHVS, CDR2 FQNEAQ. The ends were cut back, 5 bases at V and 0 bases at J, with 16 bases in the middle. CDR3 length: 16 amino acids. This chain's CDR3 is CASSPEEPRMNTEAFF. The DNA of the CDR3 is TGTGCCAGCAGCCCGGAGGAACCGAGAATGAACACTGAAGCTTTCTTT.

This clone was observed a single time. The chain employs TRBV6-4 and TRBJ2-7, with D unresolved. CDR1 MRHNA and CDR2 SNTAGT come from the germline V gene. V was pared by 8 bases and J by 0 bases, with 14 bases between. This CDR3 region has 14 residues. The CDR3, as DNA: TGTGCCAGCGATAACGGTTTGAGCTCCTACGAGCAGTACTTC. Translating it yields CASDNGLSSYEQYF.

The rearrangement links TRBV29-1 to TRBJ2-7; 8 positions match TRBD1. Germline V gives CDR1 SQVTM, CDR2 ANQGSEA. This CDR3 region has 13 residues. With V trimmed by 2 bases and J by 5 bases, 5 bases remained unmatched. DNA of the CDR3: TGCAGCGTTGAAAGGACAGGGCGGGACGAGCAGTACTTC. Translation: CSVERTGRDEQYF.

The chain combines TRBV5-5 with TRBJ1-5; 9 positions agree with TRBD1. V gave up 3 bases and J gave up 3 bases; unmatched junction bases: 10. The length of the CDR3 is 17 residues. Germline V gene lookup returns CDR1 SGHKS and CDR2 YYEKEE (reference sequence). CDR3 DNA sequence: TGTGCCAGCAGCTCACTCACCGGGACAGGGTCCAATCAGCCCCAGCATTTT. Residues: CASSSLTGTGSNQPQHF.

The CDR3 is CASSQEYGGGFWEQYF. DNA of the CDR3: TGCGCCAGCAGCCAAGAATATGGGGGCGGCTTTTGGGAGCAGTACTTC. J is TRBJ2-7 and V is TRBV4-3; D possibly corresponds to TRBD1 (6 bases). The germline gives CDR1 LGHNA, CDR2 YSLEER. V lost 0 bases to trimming and J lost 7 bases, with 19 bases between them. The CDR3 contains 16 residues.

The chain couples TRBV29-1 to TRBJ1-3; possible D gene TRBD1, 6 bases. CDR1 SQVTM and CDR2 ANQGSEA come from the germline V gene. This CDR3 has 12 residues. With 8 bases removed from V and 2 bases from J, the gap between germline ends came to 10 bases. The CDR3 DNA is TGCAGCTCCCAGGGGACTGGAAACACCATATATTTT. Amino acids: CSSQGTGNTIYF.

This clone appeared a single time. The V and J genes are TRBV19 and TRBJ1-4; possible D gene TRBD1, 6 bases. Deletions cut 6 bases from V and 3 bases from J, with 11 bases between. The CDR3 runs 14 residues. From germline, CDR1 is LNHDA and CDR2 SQIVND (reference sequence). CDR3 bases: TGTGCCAGTAGAAACAGGGTGGCTAATGAAAAACTGTTTTTT. Its protein is CASRNRVANEKLFF.

The CDR3 protein is CASSTGTVYYEQYF. The CDR3 DNA reads as TGTGCCAGCAGTACCGGGACAGTTTACTACGAGCAGTACTTC. This chain links TRBV6-5 with TRBJ2-7; 7 nucleotides line up with TRBD1. Germline lookup yields CDR1 MNHEY and CDR2 SVGAGI. V gave up 5 bases and J gave up 3 bases; unmatched junction bases: 7. This CDR3 contains 14 residues.

In DNA, the CDR3 is TGTGCTAGTGGTTTGGTACTGTGGCAGGGTTCCTACGAGCAGTACTTC. It encodes CASGLVLWQGSYEQYF. The chain links TRBV12-5 to TRBJ2-7, with TRBD1 as a possible D gene (5 bases). Germline CDR1 LGHNT, CDR2 FRNRAP. The length of the CDR3 is 16 residues. Trimming removed 0 bases from V and 1 base from J, with 13 bases in between.